A selection of T cell receptor beta chains follows, all from one sample in a study of shared clonotypes between healthy human individuals. TCRdb keeps only in-frame clones here, not all; method: immunoSEQ multiplex PCR. This sample has about 600,000 clones, with more than 95% found just once. Sequenced: naive CD4+ T cells sorted from blood. The receptors here all came from a woman in her 30s in good health. CDR3s include the opening cysteine and the closing phenylalanine or tryptophan. D genes are given only for firm matches. Expanded clones get a size class; other rows say once, few or many, or leave the size out.

j_gene	v_gene	d_gene	abundance	CDR3nt	CDR3aa
TRBJ1-5	TRBV6-5	-	-	TGTGCCAGCAGTTACTCGAGACATTTCGTCGGTCAGCCCCAGCATTTT	CASSYSRHFVGQPQHF
TRBJ1-3	TRBV28	-	few	TGTGCCAGCAGTTTAAGCTCTGGAAACACCATATATTTT	CASSLSSGNTIYF
TRBJ1-5	TRBV15	TRBD1	once	TGTGCCACCAGCAGAGATGGACAGGCCGCCCCTCGAGGCAATCAGCCCCAGCATTTT	CATSRDGQAAPRGNQPQHF
TRBJ2-2	TRBV4-2	TRBD2	-	TGTGCCAGCAGCCAAGGGACTAGCGCATCCGCGAACACCGGGGAGCTGTTTTTT	CASSQGTSASANTGELFF
TRBJ2-3	TRBV5-1	-	-	TGCGCCAGCAGCTTGGGGGACAAGCAGTATTTT	CASSLGDKQYF
TRBJ1-2	TRBV29-1	-	-	TGCAGCGTCCAGGGGAAAGGCTACACCTTC	CSVQGKGYTF
TRBJ2-1	TRBV7-6	-	-	TGTGCCAGCAGCCCAGGAGGGCACCGGTACAATGAGCAGTTCTTC	CASSPGGHRYNEQFF
TRBJ2-3	TRBV7-3	-	-	TGTGCCAGCAGCCTCTCTAGCACAGATACGCAGTATTTT	CASSLSSTDTQYF
TRBJ2-4	TRBV6-5	TRBD1	-	TGTGCCAGCAGCCGGGACAGGGGCATAAACATTCAGTACTTC	CASSRDRGINIQYF
TRBJ1-4	TRBV5-1	TRBD1	-	TGCGCCAGCAGCTTGGAGGGGGCACCTAATGAAAAACTGTTTTTT	CASSLEGAPNEKLFF
TRBJ1-5	TRBV21-1	-	-	TGTGCCAGCAGCAAAGGGGGCCAGGGGGCGATTCGTAGCAATCAGCCCCAGCATTTT	CASSKGGQGAIRSNQPQHF
TRBJ2-7	TRBV19	TRBD1	-	TGTGCCAGTAGAGAGACAGGGTTCGCCTACGAGCAGTACTTC	CASRETGFAYEQYF
TRBJ1-6	TRBV28	-	-	TGTGCCAGCAAGTTAGGGGCAAATAATTCACCCCTCCACTTT	CASKLGANNSPLHF
TRBJ2-7	TRBV18	TRBD1	-	TGTGCCAGCTCCCCAGTGGGACAGAGCTCCTACGAGCAGTACTTC	CASSPVGQSSYEQYF
TRBJ1-4	TRBV19	-	-	TGTGCCAGCCGCCGGACGATTAATGAAAAACTGTTTTTT	CASRRTINEKLFF